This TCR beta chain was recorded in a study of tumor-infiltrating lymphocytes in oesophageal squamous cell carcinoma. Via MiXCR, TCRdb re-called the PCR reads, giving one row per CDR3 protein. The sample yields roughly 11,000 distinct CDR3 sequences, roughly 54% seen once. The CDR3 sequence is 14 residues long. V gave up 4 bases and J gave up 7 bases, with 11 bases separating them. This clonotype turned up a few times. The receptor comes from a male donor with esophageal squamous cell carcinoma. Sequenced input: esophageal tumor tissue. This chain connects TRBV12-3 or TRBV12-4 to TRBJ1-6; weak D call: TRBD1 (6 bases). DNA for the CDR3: TGTGCCAGCAGTTGGGGGGGCGTAAATTCACCCCTCCACTTT. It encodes CASSWGGVNSPLHF.